Shown below are 22 T cell receptor beta chains from a single sample sequenced in a study of blood T cell repertoires in COVID-19. Profiling relied on immunoSEQ multiplex PCR, and the TCRdb table lists in-frame clones only, not all of them. The sample has about 150,000 clones, less than 95% seen once; the top ten hold 0.55%. Specimen: peripheral blood. The receptors were sampled from a man aged 45-65 years with acute or convalescent COVID-19.

This rearrangement joins TRBV14 to TRBJ1-2; D possibly corresponds to TRBD1 (6 bases). This CDR3 is 15 amino acids long. Per the germline V gene, CDR1 is SGHDN and CDR2 is FVKESK. The V end lost 4 bases, the J end lost 1 base, and 13 bases lay between the germline ends. The CDR3 region has the DNA TGTGCCAGCAGCCGCAGGGACACCCGTAACTATGGCTACACCTTC. This translates into CASSRRDTRNYGYTF. Filled out from reference TRBV14 and TRBJ1-2, the complete variable domain reads EAGVTQFPSHSVIEKGQTVTLRCDPISGHDNLYWYRRVMGKEIKFLLHFVKESKQDESGMPNNRFLAERTGGTYSTLKVQPAELEDSGVYFCASSRRDTRNYGYTFGSGTRLTVV.

This chain uses TRBV5-8 with TRBJ1-5, with a possible D match to TRBD1 (5 bases). The CDR3 is made up of 15 amino acids. Trimming stripped 1 base from V and 3 bases from J, with 11 bases between. Per germline, CDR1 SGHTS and CDR2 YDEGEE. This CDR3 is CASSLRQTDNQPQHF. The CDR3 DNA follows: TGTGCCAGCAGCTTGCGACAGACCGACAATCAGCCCCAGCATTTT.

This CDR3 reads CASSSAGTSYEQYV. As DNA, the CDR3 is TGTGCCAGCAGCTCGGCCGGGACAAGTTACGAGCAGTACGTC. J is TRBJ2-7 and V is TRBV28, with a tentative D call TRBD1 (6 bases). The V end lost 6 bases, the J end lost 4 bases, and 16 bases lay between the germline ends. The CDR3 covers 14 residues. Germline lookup yields CDR1 MDHEN and CDR2 SYDVKM.

The chain combines TRBV5-1 with TRBJ2-6; a possible D gene is TRBD1 (5 bases). CDR3 length: 15 amino acids. Germline-derived CDR1 and CDR2 are SGHRS and YFSETQ. Trimming cost V 4 bases and J 2 bases, with 10 bases left between them. CDR3 loop: CASSPTAAGANVLTF. The CDR3 DNA follows: TGCGCCAGCAGCCCGACAGCAGCTGGGGCCAACGTCCTGACTTTC.

V gene TRBV7-9 combines with J gene TRBJ2-5; perhaps TRBD1 as D (6 bases). Germline V gene data show CDR1 as SEHNR and CDR2 as FQNEAQ (reference sequence). The CDR3 extends over 13 amino acids. Deletions cut 5 bases from V and 8 bases from J, with 15 bases between. In DNA, the CDR3 is TGTGCCAGCAGCCCCAGGGGATGGGATACCCAGTACTTC. Translating it yields CASSPRGWDTQYF. Drawing the rest from reference TRBV7-9 and TRBJ2-5, the complete variable domain is DTGVSQNPRHKITKRGQNVTFRCDPISEHNRLYWYRQTLGQGPEFLTYFQNEAQLEKSRLLSDRFSAERPKGSFSTLEIQRTEQGDSAMYLCASSPRGWDTQYFGPGTRLLVL.

V is TRBV6-6 and J is TRBJ1-4, with 9 bases that match TRBD1. This CDR3 is built from 16 residues. Looked up from germline, CDR1 is MNHNY and CDR2 is SVGAGI (reference sequence). V shed 0 bases and J 7 bases; nucleotides not matched to a gene: 6. The CDR3 coding sequence is TGTGCCAGCAGTTACTCGATGGGACAGGGACTTGAAAAACTGTTTTTT. Protein product: CASSYSMGQGLEKLFF.

The chain links TRBV7-8 to TRBJ1-1; D is possibly TRBD1 (6 bases). CDR3 length equals 15 residues. Trimming removed 2 bases from V and 1 base from J, with 11 bases in between. Germline V gene sequence: CDR1 SGHVS, CDR2 FQNEAQ. CDR3 sequence: CASSLQGYQNTEAFF. For the CDR3, the DNA is TGTGCCAGCAGCTTACAGGGGTATCAGAACACTGAAGCTTTCTTT.

In its sample, this clone was seen many times. The chain is built from TRBV6-6 and TRBJ2-7, with TRBD1 matching 7 bases. The CDR3 has 14 amino acids. Germline V gene sequence: CDR1 MNHNY, CDR2 SVGAGI (reference sequence). V lost 0 bases, J lost 6 bases, and 5 bases stayed unmatched. The CDR3 coding sequence is TGTGCCAGCAGTTACTCGGCTGCAGGGGGCGAGCAGTACGTC. The encoded protein is CASSYSAAGGEQYV.

V and J are TRBV28 and TRBJ2-2; no clear D. The CDR3 spans 13 residues. V shed 3 bases and J shed 7 bases, with 9 bases lying between them. Per germline, CDR1 MDHEN and CDR2 SYDVKM. The CDR3 region has the DNA TGTGCCAGCAGTTTGAGGCGCGGCGGGGAGCTGTTTTTT. It is translated as CASSLRRGGELFF.

The chain has TRBV7-8 and TRBJ2-3; D perhaps matches TRBD2 (5 bases). Germline assignment: CDR1 SGHVS and CDR2 FQNEAQ. This CDR3 contains 13 residues. V shed 3 bases and J shed 3 bases, with 7 bases lying between them. As DNA, the CDR3 is TGTGCCAGCAGCTTCTGGGAGACAGATACGCAGTATTTT. Its translation: CASSFWETDTQYF.

The chain is built from TRBV4-3 and TRBJ1-1; 9 positions match TRBD1. Losses at the gene ends were 3 bases for V and 1 base for J; bases not matched to a gene: 9. Germline-derived CDR1 and CDR2 are LGHNA and YSLEER. The CDR3 sequence is 17 residues long. CDR3 DNA sequence: TGCGCCAGCAGCCAGACAGGGGGTGAATTCGGGAACACTGAAGCTTTCTTT. Protein: CASSQTGGEFGNTEAFF.

The chain carries TRBV11-1 and TRBJ2-7; 9 nucleotides match TRBD1. Germline CDR1 SGHAT, CDR2 FQDESV (reference sequence). This CDR3 has 16 residues. Trimming took 5 bases from V and 2 from J; bases not matched to a gene: 10. CDR3 bases: TGTGCCAGCAGCGGACAGGGGCAGGGGGAGGCCTACGAGCAGTACGTC. Translated: CASSGQGQGEAYEQYV.

The chain uses TRBV2 and TRBJ2-5, with 7 positions matching TRBD1. In germline, CDR1 is SNHLY, CDR2 FYNNEI. Unmatched junction bases numbered 5, after V lost 2 bases and J lost 2 bases. CDR3 length: 15 amino acids. The CDR3 DNA reads as TGTGCCAGCAGTGAATTGGTGGGACAGCAAGAGACCCAGTACTTC. Its translation: CASSELVGQQETQYF.

V is TRBV9 and J is TRBJ1-2, with TRBD1 as a possible D gene (5 bases). V lost 0 bases, J lost 8 bases, and 11 bases lay in between. Germline values: CDR1 SGDLS, CDR2 YYNGEE. The CDR3 has 13 residues. The CDR3 here is CASSVEGNGGYTF. CDR3 DNA sequence: TGTGCCAGCAGCGTAGAGGGGAATGGCGGCTACACCTTC.

This clone appeared a single time. The rearrangement joins TRBV4-1 to TRBJ2-1; 10 positions agree with TRBD2. Germline CDR1 MGHRA, CDR2 YSYEKL. The J segment lost 7 bases and the V segment lost 1 base, leaving 4 bases of the junction unmatched. The CDR3 is 15 residues long. The CDR3 DNA reads as TGCGCCAGCAGCCAAGGGCTAGCGGGAGTTAATGAGCAGTTCTTC. Translating it yields CASSQGLAGVNEQFF.

This clone was observed once. This chain links TRBV4-3 with TRBJ2-5; D perhaps matches TRBD2 (6 bases). The CDR3 is made up of 16 amino acids. Germline lookup yields CDR1 LGHNA and CDR2 YSLEER. V lost 3 bases to trimming and J lost 5 bases, with 19 bases between them. CDR3 loop: CASSHSRGSGGETQYF. CDR3 DNA: TGCGCCAGCAGCCACTCCCGGGGTAGCGGTGGGGAGACCCAGTACTTC.

The chain links TRBV5-1 to TRBJ1-1; D remains unclear. CDR1 and CDR2 (germline): SGHRS, YFSETQ. V lost 4 bases and J lost 3, with 13 bases in between. The CDR3 consists of 14 residues. For the CDR3, the DNA is TGCGCCAGCAGCCTGAGGGTAAGGGACACTGAAGCTTTCTTT. Translated: CASSLRVRDTEAFF. Drawing the rest from reference TRBV5-1 and TRBJ1-1, the complete variable domain is KAGVTQTPRYLIKTRGQQVTLSCSPISGHRSVSWYQQTPGQGLQFLFEYFSETQRNKGNFPGRFSGRQFSNSRSEMNVSTLELGDSALYLCASSLRVRDTEAFFGQGTRLTVV.

The rearrangement joins TRBV27 to TRBJ1-2; TRBD1 aligns across 9 bases. V was clipped by 0 bases and J by 8 bases; unmatched bases: 4. CDR3 length: 14 amino acids. The germline CDR1 and CDR2 sequences are MNHEY and SMNVEV (reference sequence). The DNA for the CDR3 is TGTGCCAGCAGTTTATCGGGGACAGGGAGCGGCTACACCTTC. Translating gives CASSLSGTGSGYTF.

The CDR3 sequence is CATNPSQGSTDTQYF. The CDR3 region has the DNA TGTGCCACCAATCCCTCGCAGGGGTCGACAGATACGCAGTATTTT. The J gene is TRBJ2-3, the V gene TRBV24-1, with D possibly matching TRBD1 (6 bases). The V end was cut by 8 bases, the J end by 3 bases, with 17 bases between. The length of the CDR3 is 15 residues. In germline, CDR1 is KGHDR, CDR2 SFDVKD.

This chain uses TRBV10-1 with TRBJ2-3; D might be TRBD2 (6 bases). V dropped 3 bases and J dropped 2 bases, with 12 bases sitting between them. The CDR3 runs to 15 residues. CDR1 and CDR2 (germline): WNHNN, SYGVQD (reference sequence). CDR3 loop: CASSDGGTVTDTQYF. CDR3 nucleotides: TGCGCCAGCAGTGACGGCGGGACCGTCACAGATACGCAGTATTTT.

The genes are TRBV5-1 and TRBJ2-5; TRBD1 matches at 7 bases. Germline CDR1 SGHRS, CDR2 YFSETQ. With V trimmed by 4 bases and J by 4 bases, 10 bases remained unmatched. The length of the CDR3 is 15 residues. The CDR3 sequence: CASSPGQPGGETQYF. For the CDR3, the DNA is TGCGCCAGCAGCCCGGGACAGCCAGGGGGAGAGACCCAGTACTTC. Looking up the rest from reference TRBV5-1 and TRBJ2-5 gives the full variable domain: KAGVTQTPRYLIKTRGQQVTLSCSPISGHRSVSWYQQTPGQGLQFLFEYFSETQRNKGNFPGRFSGRQFSNSRSEMNVSTLELGDSALYLCASSPGQPGGETQYFGPGTRLLVL.

This chain joins TRBV28 and TRBJ1-4, with TRBD1 matching 9 bases. Looked up from germline, CDR1 is MDHEN and CDR2 is SYDVKM. The CDR3 contains 14 residues. V trimming: 7 bases; J trimming: 7 bases; junction bases outside the gene matches: 7. The CDR3 spells CASNRQGVFEKLFF. The DNA for the CDR3 is TGTGCCAGCAATCGACAGGGGGTTTTTGAAAAACTGTTTTTT.